This TCR beta chain was identified during a study of blood T cell repertoires in COVID-19. For the study at large: Both acute and convalescent COVID-19 samples were obtained from the United States, Italy and Spain. Sources were T cells, B-cell-depleted T cells, or PBMCs; the material itself was cDNA or gDNA.

CDR1 is SGHRS, CDR2 YFSETQ, per germline. The V end was cut by 4 bases, the J end by 2 bases, with 12 bases between. The CDR3 contains 15 residues. Methods used by the authors: Estimation of nucleated cell counts was performed using reference gene primer amplification. TCRdb's table, derived via immunoSEQ multiplex PCR, lists solely in-frame clones and lacks some. The V and J calls and clone size are taken from that table; D and trimming were inferred from the DNA. The sample comprises 65,000 to 75,000 clones, about 81% of which are singletons, and about a sixth rests with the top ten. This clone was seen a few times.

The rearrangement joins TRBV5-1 to TRBJ1-4; possibly TRBD1 for D (5 bases). Sequenced: peripheral blood. This TCR was sampled from an elderly man with acute or convalescent COVID-19. Here the CDR3 DNA reads TGCGCCAGCAGCCTGCTCGGGGGTACTAATGAAAAACTGTTTTTT. Residues: CASSLLGGTNEKLFF.